This T cell receptor (beta chain) was identified in a study of identical twins (dated by TCRdb to between 2015 and 2016). Some background on the complete study: To test whether fetal clonotypes persist, this study deep-sequenced TCR alpha and beta repertoires from monozygotic twins, from unrelated adults of various ages, and from cord blood. Replicate twin experiments were performed at different times using different library preparation protocols to rule out contamination.

What the research found in general, with its limitations: The excess sharing between twins in beta out-of-frame sequences was weaker because fewer shared sequences reduced the signal-to-noise ratio. Compared with coincidental sharing between unrelated individuals, out-of-frame TCR alpha sequences shared between twins had an excess of sequences with low generation probability. Invariant T cells such as MAIT and iNKT could partly confound zero-insertion analyses, though diverse VJ usage argued against this for most clonotypes. Fewer insertions were carried by abundant cord blood beta clonotypes, a similar but weaker trend appeared in young adult naive repertoires, and no such trend appeared in memory repertoires. In monozygotic twins, recombination models systematically underestimated out-of-frame TCR alpha sharing, but the models matched the sharing seen between unrelated individuals. Because the same donors could not be followed over many years, conclusions were based on cross-sectional statistical analysis.

Germline trimming amounts to 3 bases on V and 0 bases on J, with 15 as the count of junction bases outside the gene matches. CDR3 length: 19 amino acids, cysteine to phenylalanine. This entry keeps only the CDR3 DNA: 57 bases, framed from base 1. CDR1 and CDR2 (DFQATT, SNEGSKA) derive from the germline V gene (reference sequence). Every donor in the study was a healthy Caucasian. The twin cohort comprised three pairs of female monozygotic twins, all aged roughly 18 to 30 years. Peripheral blood mononuclear cells were the source from which RNA for the TCR libraries was isolated. A word on this clonotype: Its antigen target is currently unknown. Base qualities are missing; no much larger clone stands one base away.

Receptor amplification or capture employed 5' RACE. For sequencing, an Illumina HiSeq 2000 was employed. Template switching added a universal primer binding site, and the final cDNA carried a unique molecular identifier that allowed TCR cDNA molecules to be counted accurately. Specific primers in the conserved constant-segment region were used to synthesize first-strand cDNA for TCR alpha and beta chains. Each cDNA library was double barcoded, with a SMART-Mk sample barcode plus Illumina barcodes, to control for contamination. TruSeq adapter sequences, together with Illumina sample barcodes, were added in two successive PCR steps. The Illumina HiSeq platform was used with custom primers to sequence TCR alpha and beta cDNA libraries. The source study handled its data this way. Raw reads were processed with MiGEC to extract unique molecular identifiers, and MiXCR was used to determine CDR3 positions. Recombination models were inferred per individual with the repgenHMM and IGoR tools using an EM algorithm. Shared clonotypes were analyzed with the tcR package in R, and sharing was normalized by the product of cloneset sizes. To study raw recombination free of thymic and clonal selection effects, out-of-frame nonproductive sequences were analyzed. Through fastp at Q25 and MiXCR, TCRdb rebuilt clones from the public reads, retaining in-frame beta chains. Each record represents a unique CDR3 protein, reported with the most common genes and DNA among its rows. The V and J calls were determined by TCRdb, not by the authors. In all, the sample holds fewer than 800,000 distinct CDR3 sequences, and 7% to 7.5% of those were seen once. The ten largest make up around 1.6% of the sample.

These same data were also listed under a study on yellow fever vaccine responses in identical twins. Taken from the second paper: The authors reported that the T cell response to vaccination in identical twins appeared partly convergent and partly personalized. In the study, vaccine-responding T cell clones were precisely tracked in identical twins.

This clonotype originated in a woman aged 18-35 years in good health. The sample was PBMCs. Here the chain combines TRBV20-1 and TRBJ2-5; 11 central bases correspond to TRBD2. The CDR3 region has the sequence CSASGRLAGIASYQETQYF. The sequenced DNA is TGCAGTGCTAGCGGGAGACTAGCGGGAATCGCTTCGTACCAAGAGACCCAGTACTTC.